These 2 T cell receptor beta chains share one sample of origin, sequenced in a study of shared clonotypes between healthy human individuals. Generated by immunoSEQ multiplex PCR, the TCRdb table keeps only in-frame clones and is missing some. The repertoire holds roughly 760,000 clones, with under 80% as singletons. The sample comprised memory CD4+ T cells sorted from blood. Sample subset: CD45RA-negative fraction. The origin of the receptors is a woman aged 25 to 39 in good health.

The chain recombines TRBV2 with TRBJ2-1; D possibly corresponds to TRBD2 (6 bases). Trimming took 4 bases from V and 9 from J, leaving 13 bases between them. The CDR3 consists of 13 residues. CDR1 SNHLY and CDR2 FYNNEI come from the germline V gene. CDR3 nucleotides: TGTGCCAGCAGTGTCCGACTAGACGGTGAGCAGTTCTTC. Translation gives CASSVRLDGEQFF.

Points on this clone: A read error is possible here, since a much larger clone lies one base away. The chain employs TRBV7-8 and TRBJ2-7, with 7 bases identical to TRBD2. Germline lookup yields CDR1 SGHVS and CDR2 FQNEAQ. The junction had 4 bases not matched to a gene; V was cut back by 5 bases and J by 0 bases. There are 14 residues in the CDR3. The CDR3 is CASSHQRDSYEQYF. The CDR3 nucleotides are TGTGCCAGCAGCCACCAGCGGGACTCCTACGAGCAGTACTTC. Supplemented by reference TRBV7-8 and TRBJ2-7, the full variable domain reads GAGVSQSPRYKVAKRGQDVALRCDPISGHVSLFWYQQALGQGPEFLTYFQNEAQLDKSGLPSDRFFAERPEGSVSTLKIQRTQQEDSAVYLCASSHQRDSYEQYFGPGTRLTVT.